One sample yielded the 11 T cell receptor beta chains listed below, sequenced in a study of HIV-infected patients and healthy controls. Reverse transcription used 450 to 500 ng RNA and constant-region primers for alpha and beta. Separate chain-specific third strand synthesis with multiplexing indices produced the alpha and beta libraries. Using its own MiXCR run on the 5' RACE reads, TCRdb lists one record per CDR3 protein. The sample shows 7,000 to 9,000 distinct CDR3 sequences, over 8.5% of them seen only once. All unsorted peripheral T cells were captured because whole blood was used without fractionation. Sequencing used blood, obtained before antiretroviral therapy. These receptors came from an adult with HIV infection.

By share, this clonotype ranks as medium-sized. The chain recombines TRBV18 with TRBJ2-1; D ambiguous. Trimming took off 0 bases at V and 5 bases at J, with 14 bases between the two ends. The CDR3 spans 16 residues. Germline V gene data show CDR1 as KGHSH and CDR2 as LQKENI. The CDR3 DNA reads as TGTGCCAGCTCACCACCAATCCATGCCCCCAACAATGAGCAGTTCTTC. It is translated as CASSPPIHAPNNEQFF.

This clonotype qualifies as medium-sized (0.01 to 0.1%). The gene calls are TRBV6-6 and TRBJ2-5; weak D call: TRBD2 (5 bases). Trimming removed 2 bases from V and 7 bases from J, with 5 bases in between. Germline lookup yields CDR1 MNHNY and CDR2 SVGAGI (reference sequence). This CDR3 is built from 11 residues. CDR3 in DNA: TGTGCCAGCAGTTACGGAGGGACCCAGTACTTC. Amino acid sequence: CASSYGGTQYF.

This clonotype is medium-sized in the sample. The chain recombines TRBV6-6 with TRBJ2-7; 8 bases are shared with TRBD1. V shed 5 bases, J shed 0 bases, and the junction held 9 bases outside the gene matches. The CDR3 totals 16 residues. Germline assignment: CDR1 MNHNY and CDR2 SVGAGI (reference sequence). CDR3 DNA sequence: TGTGCCAGCAGTCCTTTAACAGGGGGGAGCTCCTACGAGCAGTACTTC. As protein: CASSPLTGGSSYEQYF.

V is TRBV2 and J is TRBJ2-7; D is unresolved. The CDR3 runs to 11 residues. V was clipped by 2 bases and J by 5 bases, with 4 bases between them. CDR1 SNHLY and CDR2 FYNNEI come from the germline V gene. Here the CDR3 reads CASSEPHEQYF. For the CDR3, the DNA is TGTGCCAGCAGTGAACCCCACGAGCAGTACTTC. The full variable domain, completed using reference TRBV2 and TRBJ2-7, is EPEVTQTPSHQVTQMGQEVILRCVPISNHLYFYWYRQILGQKVEFLVSFYNNEISEKSEIFDDQFSVERPDGSNFTLKIRSTKLEDSAMYFCASSEPHEQYFGPGTRLTVT.

This clonotype showed up many times. This sequence joins TRBV9 and TRBJ1-1; the D gene is possibly TRBD1 (5 bases). Germline CDR1 reads SGDLS; CDR2 reads YYNGEE. Trimming removed 5 bases at V and 1 base at J, with 15 bases between. This CDR3 is built from 15 residues. For the CDR3, the DNA is TGTGCCAGCAGTCGTAGAGCGGGGGAGAACACTGAAGCTTTCTTT. Its translation: CASSRRAGENTEAFF.

This clonotype was counted ten times or more. The gene calls are TRBV5-1 and TRBJ1-1; TRBD1 agrees at 7 bases. J gave up 7 bases and V 2 bases, and 5 bases lay outside the gene matches. This CDR3 has 13 residues. Germline CDR1 SGHRS, CDR2 YFSETQ. The CDR3: CASSFTGDREAFF. CDR3 DNA sequence: TGCGCCAGCAGCTTCACAGGGGATCGTGAAGCTTTCTTT. Looking up the rest from reference TRBV5-1 and TRBJ1-1 gives the full variable domain: KAGVTQTPRYLIKTRGQQVTLSCSPISGHRSVSWYQQTPGQGLQFLFEYFSETQRNKGNFPGRFSGRQFSNSRSEMNVSTLELGDSALYLCASSFTGDREAFFGQGTRLTVV.

This clonotype was counted ten times or more. This sequence joins TRBV13 and TRBJ2-7; D is uncertain. The CDR3 is made up of 14 amino acids. CDR1 and CDR2 from the germline V gene are PRHDT and FYEKMQ (reference sequence). V was trimmed by 2 bases and J by 0 bases, leaving 8 bases between them. The CDR3 coding sequence is TGTGCCAGCAGCTTAACGAGGAGCTCCTACGAGCAGTACTTC. Its protein product is CASSLTRSSYEQYF. The entire variable domain, with the rest obtained from reference TRBV13 and TRBJ2-7, is as follows: AAGVIQSPRHLIKEKRETATLKCYPIPRHDTVYWYQQGPGQDPQFLISFYEKMQSDKGSIPDRFSAQQFSDYHSELNMSSLELGDSALYFCASSLTRSSYEQYFGPGTRLTVT.

This clonotype has at least ten counts. This chain connects TRBV10-2 to TRBJ1-6, with 7 positions matching TRBD1. Germline V gene lookup returns CDR1 WSHSY and CDR2 SAAADI. V lost 0 bases to trimming and J lost 3 bases; unmatched junction nucleotides: 5. This CDR3 is 17 amino acids long. The CDR3 DNA follows: TGCGCCAGCAGTGAGTCAACCGGGACAGACTATAATTCACCCCTCCACTTT. This gives the protein CASSESTGTDYNSPLHF.

This chain uses TRBV5-6 with TRBJ2-7, with a tentative D call TRBD1 (6 bases). V was trimmed by 4 bases and J by 4 bases, leaving 9 bases between them. From germline, CDR1 is SGHDT and CDR2 YYEEEE. The CDR3 is 12 residues long. The DNA of the CDR3 is TGTGCCAGCAGCGTTACAGGGTACGAGCAGTACTTC. As protein: CASSVTGYEQYF. Full variable domain (outside the CDR3, taken from reference TRBV5-6 and TRBJ2-7): DAGVTQSPTHLIKTRGQQVTLRCSPKSGHDTVSWYQQALGQGPQFIFQYYEEEERQRGNFPDRFSGHQFPNYSSELNVNALLLGDSALYLCASSVTGYEQYFGPGTRLTVT.

This clonotype is labeled as medium-sized (0.01 to 0.1%). The genes are TRBV28 and TRBJ2-5; D ambiguous. Trimming pared 6 bases from V and 12 bases from J, leaving 14 bases between. In germline, CDR1 is MDHEN, CDR2 SYDVKM. The CDR3 has 11 residues. CDR3 nucleotides: TGTGCCAGCAGCGCCGGGTCGACTGAGTACTTC. This translates into CASSAGSTEYF.

By sample fraction, this clonotype is medium-sized. The chain is built from TRBV7-8 and TRBJ2-7, with TRBD2 matching over 11 bases. Germline loops: CDR1 SGHVS, CDR2 FQNEAQ. With 2 bases clipped from V and 6 bases from J, the junction kept 3 bases outside the gene matches. This CDR3 has 14 residues. The CDR3 sequence is CASSLLAGGIEQYF. CDR3 in DNA: TGTGCCAGCAGCTTACTAGCGGGAGGAATCGAGCAGTACTTC.